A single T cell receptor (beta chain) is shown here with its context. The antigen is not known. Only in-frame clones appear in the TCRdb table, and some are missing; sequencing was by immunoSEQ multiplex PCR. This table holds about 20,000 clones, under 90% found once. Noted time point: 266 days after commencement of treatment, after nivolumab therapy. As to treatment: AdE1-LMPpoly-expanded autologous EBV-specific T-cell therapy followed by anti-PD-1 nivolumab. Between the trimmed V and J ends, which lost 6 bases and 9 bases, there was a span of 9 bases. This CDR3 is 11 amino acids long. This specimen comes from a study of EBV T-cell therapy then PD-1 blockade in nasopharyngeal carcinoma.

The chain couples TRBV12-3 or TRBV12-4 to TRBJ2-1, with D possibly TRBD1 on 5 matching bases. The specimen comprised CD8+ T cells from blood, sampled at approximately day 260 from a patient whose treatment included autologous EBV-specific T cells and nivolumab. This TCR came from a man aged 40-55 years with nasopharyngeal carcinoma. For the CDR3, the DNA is TGTGCCAGCAGCCCAACAGGTGAGCAGTTCTTC. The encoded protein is CASSPTGEQFF.